The present entry profiles one T cell receptor (beta chain) with its context. What it binds is not known. The sample belongs to a study of Ad26.COV2.S vaccination and SARS-CoV-2 variants. Whole-study context: Recipients of Ad26.COV2.S got it intramuscularly, once or twice 56 days apart.

V was trimmed by 0 bases and J by 7 bases, leaving 12 bases between them. CDR3 length: 13 residues. CDR1 and CDR2 (germline): GTSNPN, SVGIG (reference sequence). Whole-study results and caveats: There was a possibility that the TCR breadth and depth analyses underestimated total T cell responses.

The treatment was: around 19 received Ad26.COV2.S at low or high dose, single or two shots; about 5 received placebo; per-sample allocation not given. The samples were gathered on day 63 after the first injection of vaccine or placebo. The vaccine delivered Wuhan-strain SARS-CoV-2 spike through an Ad26 vector. Here immunoSEQ multiplex PCR was the method, and the copy in TCRdb shows in-frame clones only, minus some. The table has 350,000 to 500,000 clones, 89% seen once. Sequencing used peripheral blood, obtained in a trial of Ad26.COV2.S vaccine versus placebo. The receptor was derived from a person aged 18-60 years who received the Ad26.COV2.S COVID-19 vaccine or a placebo. This chain links TRBV30 with TRBJ1-2; a possible D gene is TRBD1 (5 bases). The CDR3 bases are TGTGCCTGGAGTGTATCCCAGGGAGGTGGCTACACCTTC. Protein sequence: CAWSVSQGGGYTF.